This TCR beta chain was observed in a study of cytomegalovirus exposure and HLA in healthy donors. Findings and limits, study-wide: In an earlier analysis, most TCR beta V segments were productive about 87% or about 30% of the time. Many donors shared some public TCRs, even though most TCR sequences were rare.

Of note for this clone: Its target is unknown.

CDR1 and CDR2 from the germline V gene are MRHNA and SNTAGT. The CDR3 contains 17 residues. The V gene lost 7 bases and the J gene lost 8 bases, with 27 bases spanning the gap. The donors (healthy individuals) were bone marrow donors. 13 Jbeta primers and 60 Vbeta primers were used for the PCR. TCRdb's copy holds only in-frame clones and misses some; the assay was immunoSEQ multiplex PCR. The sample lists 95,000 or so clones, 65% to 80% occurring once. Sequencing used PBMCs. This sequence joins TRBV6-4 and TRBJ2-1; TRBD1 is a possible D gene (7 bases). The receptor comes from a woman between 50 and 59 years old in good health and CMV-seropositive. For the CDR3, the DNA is TGTGCCAGCATTCGAAAATCGGGAGACAGGGTTTCGGATGAGCAGTTCTTC. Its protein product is CASIRKSGDRVSDEQFF.